The sequence of this T cell receptor (beta chain) was determined in a study of control samples from healthy donors and cancer patients (TCRdb year 2020). CDR1 and CDR2 were assigned from the germline V gene as SGHVS and FNYEAQ. V is cut back by 5 bases and J by 4 bases, with 7 bases in the junction unmatched. The CDR3 spans 15 residues, from the cysteine through the phenylalanine. Just CDR3 DNA is preserved here, 45 bases in frame from base 1. Worth noting for this clone: The target of this receptor is not known. Per-base qualities were not stored, and no clone one base away is much larger.

The receptor library was made with the immunoSEQ multiplex PCR assay. TCRdb holds this immuneACCESS table with in-frame rearrangements only. Some clones are missing; in checked studies, unresolved V genes explain under half, and the rest has no known cause. This sample gives approximately 100,000 clones in total; about 89% of them show up just once. The ten largest clones take up under 10% of the sample. Recombination connected TRBV7-6 to TRBJ2-3; 9 junctional bases match TRBD1. The TCR was taken from a man between 25 and 39 years old in good health. The sequencing sample was made of blood. The CDR3 is CASSVQGQGPDTQYF. The nucleotides are TGTGCCAGCAGCGTACAGGGACAGGGCCCAGATACGCAGTATTTT.